Included here is one T cell receptor (beta chain) sequence, with context. In the authors' methods: Estimates of nucleated cell counts were drawn from the amplification of reference gene primers. Here immunoSEQ multiplex PCR was the method, and the copy in TCRdb shows in-frame clones only, minus some. V, J and clone size were drawn from that table, and D and trimming were deduced from the DNA. Among fewer than 35,000 clones listed, roughly 89% were seen once. V trimming: 6 bases; J trimming: 8 bases; junction bases outside the gene matches: 10. The germline CDR1 and CDR2 sequences are KGHDR and SFDVKD. The CDR3 is 14 residues long. The data belong to a study of blood T cell repertoires in COVID-19. Study summary: Some COVID-19 samples were acute and others convalescent; all came from the United States, Italy and Spain. PBMCs, B-cell-depleted T cells, or T cells were the source of the cDNA or gDNA that made up the material.

The genes are TRBV24-1 and TRBJ1-2; 8 bases map to TRBD1. Sequenced material: peripheral blood. The clonotype comes from an elderly man with acute or convalescent COVID-19. CDR3 sequence reads: CATSPGQGTGGYTF. The CDR3 region has the DNA TGTGCCACCAGTCCTGGACAGGGAACAGGCGGCTACACCTTC.